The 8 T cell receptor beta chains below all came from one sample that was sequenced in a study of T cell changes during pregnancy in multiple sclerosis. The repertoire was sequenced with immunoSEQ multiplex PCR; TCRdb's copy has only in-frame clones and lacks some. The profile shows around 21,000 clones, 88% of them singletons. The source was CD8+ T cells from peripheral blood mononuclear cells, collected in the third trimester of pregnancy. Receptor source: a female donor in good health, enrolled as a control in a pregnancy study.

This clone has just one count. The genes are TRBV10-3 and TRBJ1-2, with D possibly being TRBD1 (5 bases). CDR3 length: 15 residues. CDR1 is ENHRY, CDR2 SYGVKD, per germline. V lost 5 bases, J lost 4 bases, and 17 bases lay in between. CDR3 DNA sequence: TGTGCCATCAGTACGCGAAAGGGGAAGTTCTATGGCTACACCTTC. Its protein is CAISTRKGKFYGYTF.

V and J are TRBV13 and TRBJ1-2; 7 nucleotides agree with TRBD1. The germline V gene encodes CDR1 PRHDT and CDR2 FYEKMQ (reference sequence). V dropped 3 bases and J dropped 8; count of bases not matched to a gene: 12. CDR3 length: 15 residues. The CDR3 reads CASSFPRQGSMGYTF. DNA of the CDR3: TGTGCCAGCAGCTTTCCTCGACAGGGATCAATGGGCTACACCTTC.

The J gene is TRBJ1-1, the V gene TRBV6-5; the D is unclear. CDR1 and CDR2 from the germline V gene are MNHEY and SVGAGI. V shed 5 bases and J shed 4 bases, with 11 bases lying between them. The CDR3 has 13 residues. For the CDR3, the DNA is TGTGCCAGCAGTACCGGGAACCCCACTGAAGCTTTCTTT. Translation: CASSTGNPTEAFF.

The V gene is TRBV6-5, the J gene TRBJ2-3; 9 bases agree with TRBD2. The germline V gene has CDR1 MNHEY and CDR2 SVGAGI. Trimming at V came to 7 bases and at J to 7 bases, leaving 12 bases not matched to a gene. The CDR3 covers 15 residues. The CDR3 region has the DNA TGTGCCAGCACTACTTGGGCGGGAGGGCCGAATACGCAGTATTTT. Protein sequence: CASTTWAGGPNTQYF.

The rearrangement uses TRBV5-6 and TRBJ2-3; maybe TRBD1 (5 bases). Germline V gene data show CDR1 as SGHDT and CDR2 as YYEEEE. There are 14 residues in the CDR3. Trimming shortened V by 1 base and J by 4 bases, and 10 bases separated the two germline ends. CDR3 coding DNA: TGTGCCAGCAGCTTGTGGCAGGGCCCAGATACGCAGTATTTT. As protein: CASSLWQGPDTQYF. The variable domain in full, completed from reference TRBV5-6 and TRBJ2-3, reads DAGVTQSPTHLIKTRGQQVTLRCSPKSGHDTVSWYQQALGQGPQFIFQYYEEEERQRGNFPDRFSGHQFPNYSSELNVNALLLGDSALYLCASSLWQGPDTQYFGPGTRLTVL.

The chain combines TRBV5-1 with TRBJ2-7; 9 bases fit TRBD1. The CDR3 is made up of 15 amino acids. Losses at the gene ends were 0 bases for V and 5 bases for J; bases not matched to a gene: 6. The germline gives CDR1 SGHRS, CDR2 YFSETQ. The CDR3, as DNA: TGCGCCAGCAGCTTGGTGGGACAGGGCGGGAACGAGCAGTACTTC. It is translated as CASSLVGQGGNEQYF.

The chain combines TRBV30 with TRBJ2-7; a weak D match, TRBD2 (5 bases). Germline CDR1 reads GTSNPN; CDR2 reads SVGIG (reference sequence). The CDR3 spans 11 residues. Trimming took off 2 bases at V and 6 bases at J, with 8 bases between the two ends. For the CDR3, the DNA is TGTGCCTGGAGTCGGGGTTCCGAGCAGTACTTC. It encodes CAWSRGSEQYF.

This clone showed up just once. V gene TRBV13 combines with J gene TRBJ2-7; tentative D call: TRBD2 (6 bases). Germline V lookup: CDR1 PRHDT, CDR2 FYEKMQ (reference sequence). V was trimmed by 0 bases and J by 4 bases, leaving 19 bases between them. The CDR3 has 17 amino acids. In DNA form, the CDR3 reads TGTGCCAGCAGCTTAGGCTTGACTAGTAGTGGTGTGTACGAGCAGTACTTC. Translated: CASSLGLTSSGVYEQYF. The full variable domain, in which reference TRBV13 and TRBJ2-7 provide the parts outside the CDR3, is AAGVIQSPRHLIKEKRETATLKCYPIPRHDTVYWYQQGPGQDPQFLISFYEKMQSDKGSIPDRFSAQQFSDYHSELNMSSLELGDSALYFCASSLGLTSSGVYEQYFGPGTRLTVT.